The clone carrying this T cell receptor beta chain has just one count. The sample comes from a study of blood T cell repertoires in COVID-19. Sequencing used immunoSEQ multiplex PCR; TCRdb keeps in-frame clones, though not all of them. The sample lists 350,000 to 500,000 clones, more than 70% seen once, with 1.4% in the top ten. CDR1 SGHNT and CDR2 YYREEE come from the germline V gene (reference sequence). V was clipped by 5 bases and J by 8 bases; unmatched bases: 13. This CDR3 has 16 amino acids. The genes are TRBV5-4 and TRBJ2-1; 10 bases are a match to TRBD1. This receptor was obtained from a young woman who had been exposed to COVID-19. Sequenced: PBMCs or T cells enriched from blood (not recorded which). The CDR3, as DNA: TGTGCCAGCAGAAGGGACAGGGGAATCGTCGTCGATGAGCAGTTCTTC. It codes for CASRRDRGIVVDEQFF.